The subject of this entry is one T cell receptor beta chain. Antigen: not known. Patients had received no treatment of any kind before thyroid surgery. Per the authors' pipeline: Between-group CDR3 differences, defined by clinicopathological status, yielded a distant-metastasis classifier for papillary thyroid cancer. TCRdb recomputed clones from the PCR reads via MiXCR. What appears here as the V and J calls and clone size reflects TCRdb's work, not the paper's. The table has tens of thousands of clones, approximately 30% seen once. From germline, CDR1 is SEHNR and CDR2 FQNEAQ (reference sequence). The CDR3 contains 13 residues. Trimming shortened V by 0 bases and J by 5 bases, and 6 bases separated the two germline ends. The data are from a study of metastatic and nonmetastatic thyroid tumors. At the level of the study: A comparison of repertoires was made across blood and tumor or nodule tissue from malignant and benign thyroid patients.

Overall study findings and caveats: Malignant tumors reportedly showed significantly higher TCR beta diversity than benign nodules in both blood and tumor.

This TCR was sampled from a male donor with papillary thyroid cancer or a benign thyroid nodule (not recorded which). Some clones in this sample may be carry-over from other donors' samples. V and J are TRBV7-9 and TRBJ2-3; D remains unclear. Sequences were obtained from blood. As DNA, the CDR3 is TGTGCCAGCAGCTTAGCGCAGAGAGATACGCAGTATTTT. Translated, it gives CASSLAQRDTQYF.